This TCR beta chain was recorded in a study of blood T cell repertoires in COVID-19. Study details: Samples of COVID-19 (acute and convalescent) were obtained from the United States, Italy and Spain.

Germline values: CDR1 SQVTM, CDR2 ANQGSEA. Trimming left V 6 bases short and J 6 bases short, with 20 bases between. CDR3 length equals 14 residues. In the authors' methods: Amplification with reference gene primers provided the estimates of nucleated cell counts. Sequencing was performed with immunoSEQ multiplex PCR; in TCRdb, only in-frame clones are kept and a portion is missing. That table furnishes V, J and clone size, whereas the DNA furnished D and trimming. The sample gives about 190,000 clones, 88% of which show up once; 0.95% to 1.3% is in the top ten. Material: peripheral blood. This receptor was obtained from a man aged 25-45 years with acute or convalescent COVID-19. The rearrangement links TRBV29-1 to TRBJ1-1; D not certain. CDR3: CSVQGPLLGAEAFF. The DNA for the CDR3 is TGCAGCGTCCAAGGCCCTCTTCTCGGGGCTGAAGCTTTCTTT. The variable domain in full, with the rest retrieved from reference TRBV29-1 and TRBJ1-1, is SAVISQKPSRDICQRGTSLTIQCQVDSQVTMMFWYRQQPGQSLTLIATANQGSEATYESGFVIDKFPISRPNLTFSTLTVSNMSPEDSSIYLCSVQGPLLGAEAFFGQGTRLTVV.